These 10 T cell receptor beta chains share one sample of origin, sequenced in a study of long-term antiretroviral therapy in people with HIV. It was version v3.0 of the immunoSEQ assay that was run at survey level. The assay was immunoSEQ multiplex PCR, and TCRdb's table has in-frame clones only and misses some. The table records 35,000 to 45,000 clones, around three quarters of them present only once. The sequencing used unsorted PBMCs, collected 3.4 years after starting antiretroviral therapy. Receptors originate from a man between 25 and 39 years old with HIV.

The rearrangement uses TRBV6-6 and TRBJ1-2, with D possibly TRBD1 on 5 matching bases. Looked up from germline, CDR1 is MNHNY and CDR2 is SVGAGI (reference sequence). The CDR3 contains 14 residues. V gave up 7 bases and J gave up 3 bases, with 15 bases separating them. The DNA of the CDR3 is TGTGCCAGCATCGAACCCGGGGGTTACTATGGCTACACCTTC. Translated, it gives CASIEPGGYYGYTF.

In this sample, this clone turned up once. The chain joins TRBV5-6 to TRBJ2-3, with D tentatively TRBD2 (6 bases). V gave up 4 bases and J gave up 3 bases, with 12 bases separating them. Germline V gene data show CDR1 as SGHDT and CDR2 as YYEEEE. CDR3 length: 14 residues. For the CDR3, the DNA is TGTGCCAGCAGCCAACGACTAGTAACAGATACGCAGTATTTT. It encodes CASSQRLVTDTQYF.

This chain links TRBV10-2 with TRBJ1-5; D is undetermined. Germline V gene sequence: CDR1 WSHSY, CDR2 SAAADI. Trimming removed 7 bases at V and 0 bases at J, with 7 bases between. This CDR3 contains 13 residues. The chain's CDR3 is CASTGSSNQPQHF. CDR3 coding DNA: TGCGCCAGCACGGGCAGTAGCAATCAGCCCCAGCATTTT.

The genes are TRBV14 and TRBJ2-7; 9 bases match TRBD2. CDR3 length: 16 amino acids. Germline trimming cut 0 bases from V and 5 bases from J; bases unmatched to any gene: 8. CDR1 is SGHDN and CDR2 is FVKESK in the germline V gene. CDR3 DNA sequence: TGTGCCAGCAGCCAAGATGTCCTAGCGGGACTCCACGAGCAGTACTTC. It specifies CASSQDVLAGLHEQYF.

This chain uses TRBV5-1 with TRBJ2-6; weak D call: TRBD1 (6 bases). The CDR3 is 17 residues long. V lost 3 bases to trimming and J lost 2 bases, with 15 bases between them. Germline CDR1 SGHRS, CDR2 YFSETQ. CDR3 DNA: TGCGCCAGCAGCTCCGACAGGTTAATACCTGGGGCCAACGTCCTGACTTTC. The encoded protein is CASSSDRLIPGANVLTF. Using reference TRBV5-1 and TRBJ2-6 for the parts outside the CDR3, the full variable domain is KAGVTQTPRYLIKTRGQQVTLSCSPISGHRSVSWYQQTPGQGLQFLFEYFSETQRNKGNFPGRFSGRQFSNSRSEMNVSTLELGDSALYLCASSSDRLIPGANVLTFGAGSRLTVL.

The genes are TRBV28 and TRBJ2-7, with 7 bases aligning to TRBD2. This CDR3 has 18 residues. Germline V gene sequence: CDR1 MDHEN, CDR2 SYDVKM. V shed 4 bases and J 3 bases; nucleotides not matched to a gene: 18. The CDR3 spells CASSSYPNWTSGRYEQYF. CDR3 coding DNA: TGTGCCAGCAGTTCCTACCCCAATTGGACTAGTGGGCGCTACGAGCAGTACTTC.

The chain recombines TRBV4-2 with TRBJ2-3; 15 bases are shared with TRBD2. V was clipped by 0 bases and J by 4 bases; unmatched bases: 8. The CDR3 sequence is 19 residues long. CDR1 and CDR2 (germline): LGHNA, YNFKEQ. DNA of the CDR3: TGTGCCAGCAGCCAAGAGGGACTAGCGGGAGGTCTGAGCCCAGATACGCAGTATTTT. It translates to CASSQEGLAGGLSPDTQYF.

CDR3 residues: CASRTGIVGYTF. The DNA for the CDR3 is TGTGCCAGCAGAACAGGGATAGTTGGCTACACCTTC. V usage is TRBV7-9 and J usage is TRBJ1-2; tentative D call: TRBD1 (6 bases). CDR1 is SEHNR and CDR2 is FQNEAQ in the germline V gene (reference sequence). Trimming removed 6 bases at V and 7 bases at J, with 12 bases between. The CDR3 has 12 residues.

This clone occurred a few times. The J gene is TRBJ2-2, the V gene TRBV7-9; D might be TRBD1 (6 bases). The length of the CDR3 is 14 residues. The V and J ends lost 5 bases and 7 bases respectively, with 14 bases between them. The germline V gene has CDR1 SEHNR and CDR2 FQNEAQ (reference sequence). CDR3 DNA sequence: TGTGCCAGCAGCCTCGACAGGTCGGGCGGGGAGCTGTTTTTT. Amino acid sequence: CASSLDRSGGELFF.

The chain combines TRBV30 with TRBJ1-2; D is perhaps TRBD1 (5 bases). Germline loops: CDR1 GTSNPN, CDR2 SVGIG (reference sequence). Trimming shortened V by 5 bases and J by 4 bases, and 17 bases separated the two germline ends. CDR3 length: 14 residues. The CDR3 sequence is CAWGPPGQRYGYTF. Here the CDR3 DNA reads TGTGCCTGGGGACCCCCGGGGCAGCGCTATGGCTACACCTTC.